A selection of T cell receptor beta chains follows, all from one sample in a study of shared clonotypes between healthy human individuals. Only in-frame clones appear in the TCRdb table, and some are missing; sequencing was by immunoSEQ multiplex PCR. The data contain about 2,100,000 clones, 85% to 95% of them singletons. The sample comprised naive CD8+ T cells from PBMCs. The receptor source for this set is a man in his late teens or twenties in good health. Some clones in this sample may be carry-over from other donors' samples. The CDR3 runs from the conserved cysteine through the conserved F or W. Each record gives: V gene, J gene, clone size, D gene, CDR3 protein, CDR3 DNA. A D gene is named only where the DNA matches it firmly. The size field is filled for only some rows; it gives once, few, many or a size class.

>TRBV9|TRBJ2-1|NA|TRBD2
CASSVEGGSSGTTDEQFF
TGTGCCAGCAGCGTAGAGGGAGGTAGTAGCGGGACTACTGATGAGCAGTTCTTC
>TRBV19|TRBJ2-1|NA|TRBD2
CATTGGVWSNEQFF
TGTGCCACAACGGGAGGCGTGTGGAGCAATGAGCAGTTCTTC
>TRBV27|TRBJ2-5|NA|TRBD1
CASSPIGQGQLQETQYF
TGTGCCAGCAGCCCCATTGGACAGGGGCAGCTTCAAGAGACCCAGTACTTC
>TRBV7-8|TRBJ1-3|NA|NA
CASSLLSKPSGNTIYF
TGTGCCAGCAGCTTGCTTTCGAAGCCCTCTGGAAACACCATATATTTT
>TRBV7-9|TRBJ2-2|few|NA
CASSPRDENTGELFF
TGTGCCAGCAGTCCCCGGGACGAGAACACCGGGGAGCTGTTTTTT
>TRBV27|TRBJ2-1|NA|TRBD2
CASSGGSWQVWFF
TGTGCCAGCAGCGGCGGGAGTTGGCAGGTGTGGTTCTTC
>TRBV9|TRBJ2-1|NA|NA
CASSVERNSYNEQFF
TGTGCCAGCAGCGTAGAACGAAACTCCTACAATGAGCAGTTCTTC
>TRBV9|TRBJ2-7|NA|TRBD1
CASSVGPGQAPHEQYF
TGTGCCAGCAGCGTAGGTCCGGGACAGGCCCCCCACGAGCAGTACTTC
>TRBV30|TRBJ2-3|NA|TRBD2
CAWMGLAGEADTQYF
TGTGCCTGGATGGGACTAGCGGGAGAGGCAGATACGCAGTATTTT
>TRBV9|TRBJ2-1|NA|TRBD2
CASSAGAPAGGPDEQFF
TGTGCCAGCAGCGCGGGGGCCCCAGCGGGAGGGCCGGATGAGCAGTTCTTC
>TRBV4-1|TRBJ2-3|NA|NA
CASSKGTRVGTDTQYF
TGCGCCAGCAGCAAGGGTACGCGGGTGGGCACAGATACGCAGTATTTT
>TRBV29-1|TRBJ1-5|NA|NA
CSVVVSYNQPQHF
TGCAGCGTTGTCGTCAGCTACAATCAGCCCCAGCATTTT
>TRBV29-1|TRBJ1-2|NA|TRBD1
CSARGLYGYTF
TGCAGCGCAAGGGGGCTCTATGGCTACACCTTC
>TRBV2|TRBJ2-2|NA|NA
CASILGDGELFF
NA
>TRBV5-6|TRBJ2-1|few|TRBD2
CASSLLAGGPNEQFF
TGTGCCAGCAGCCTTCTAGCGGGAGGGCCGAATGAGCAGTTCTTC
>TRBV9|TRBJ2-7|NA|NA
CASSEGGSSYEQYF
TGTGCCAGCAGCGAAGGCGGAAGCTCCTACGAGCAGTACTTC
>TRBV5-1|TRBJ2-1|NA|NA
CASNAYNEQFF
TGCGCCAGCAACGCCTACAATGAGCAGTTCTTC
>TRBV28|TRBJ2-5|NA|NA
CASSPRGGRQETQYF
TGTGCCAGCAGTCCCCGAGGGGGACGACAAGAGACCCAGTACTTC
>TRBV11-2|TRBJ2-3|NA|TRBD2
CASSLRLAGGPSADTQYF
TGTGCCAGCAGCTTACGACTAGCGGGAGGGCCGAGCGCAGATACGCAGTATTTT